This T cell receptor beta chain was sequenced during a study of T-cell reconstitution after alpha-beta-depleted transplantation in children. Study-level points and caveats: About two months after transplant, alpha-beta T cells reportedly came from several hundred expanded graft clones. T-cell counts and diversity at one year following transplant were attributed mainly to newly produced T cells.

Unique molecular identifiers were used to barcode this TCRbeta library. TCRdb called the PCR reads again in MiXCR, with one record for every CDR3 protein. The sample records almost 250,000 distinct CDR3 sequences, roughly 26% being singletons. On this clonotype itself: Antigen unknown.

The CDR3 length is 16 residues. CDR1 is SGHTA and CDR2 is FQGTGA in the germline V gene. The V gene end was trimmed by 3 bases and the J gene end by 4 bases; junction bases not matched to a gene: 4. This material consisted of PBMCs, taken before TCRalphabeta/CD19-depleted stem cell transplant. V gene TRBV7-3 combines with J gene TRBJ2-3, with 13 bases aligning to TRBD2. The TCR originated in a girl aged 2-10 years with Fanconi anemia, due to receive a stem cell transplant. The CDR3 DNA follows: TGTGCCAGCAGCTTGGGGACTAGCGGGAACGCAGATACGCAGTATTTT. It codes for CASSLGTSGNADTQYF.